These 2 T cell receptor beta chains were sequenced from one sample in a study of T cell clonotyping in hematopoietic cell transplantation. Here immunoSEQ multiplex PCR was the method, and the copy in TCRdb shows in-frame clones only, minus some. In the table there are 30,000 to 45,000 clones, roughly 88% of which are singletons. Sequencing was performed on peripheral blood mononuclear cells. These receptors originate from a woman between 35 and 50 years old in good health. Some clones in this sample may be carry-over from other donors' samples.

V and J are TRBV13 and TRBJ2-1; a weak D match, TRBD2 (6 bases). The CDR3 length is 15 residues. V lost 4 bases to trimming and J lost 7 bases, with 17 bases between them. The V gene's germline CDR1 is PRHDT and CDR2 FYEKMQ (reference sequence). CDR3 DNA sequence: TGTGCCAGCAGCTGGCCCTCGGGGGTGATGAATGAGCAGTTCTTC. Translated, it gives CASSWPSGVMNEQFF.

The genes are TRBV7-9 and TRBJ2-7; the D call may be TRBD1 or TRBD2 (6 bases each). The CDR3 extends over 12 amino acids. Germline-derived CDR1 and CDR2 are SEHNR and FQNEAQ (reference sequence). The V gene lost 8 bases and the J gene lost 6 bases, with 14 bases spanning the gap. The CDR3 bases are TGTGCCAGCGGTTTTGGGGGGCGCGAGCAGTACTTC. Protein: CASGFGGREQYF. Full variable domain (remainder filled in from reference TRBV7-9 and TRBJ2-7): DTGVSQNPRHKITKRGQNVTFRCDPISEHNRLYWYRQTLGQGPEFLTYFQNEAQLEKSRLLSDRFSAERPKGSFSTLEIQRTEQGDSAMYLCASGFGGREQYFGPGTRLTVT.